A selection of T cell receptor beta chains follows, all from one sample in a study of T cells in Graves' hyperthyroidism and ophthalmopathy. TCRdb fed the multiplex PCR reads into MiXCR, producing one record per CDR3 protein. The data hold about 250,000 distinct CDR3 sequences, with around 20% observed a single time. The specimen sequenced was blood. The receptors shown here come from a man aged 25-45 years with Graves' ophthalmopathy. Each CDR3 is given with its conserved first and last residue. D genes are given only for firm matches. Expanded clones get a size class; other rows say once, few or many, or leave the size out.

TRBD1 15 TRBJ2-3 few TRBV30 TGTGCCTGGAGTCTAAGAGGACAGGAAAGAAATACGCAGTATTTT CAWSLRGQERNTQYF
TRBD2 17 TRBJ2-3 NA TRBV12-3/TRBV12-4 TGTGCCAGCAGAGGGGGGAGGCTAGCGGGGCACGGGGATACGCAGTATTTT CASRGGRLAGHGDTQYF
NA 13 TRBJ2-1 NA TRBV2 TGTGCCACCAGGGGCGGATCCTACAATGAGCAGTTCTTC CATRGGSYNEQFF
NA 14 TRBJ1-3 few TRBV5-1 TGCGCCAGCAGCCCCGGTCTTTCTGGAAACACCATATATTTT CASSPGLSGNTIYF
NA 14 TRBJ1-2 many TRBV28 TGTGCCAGCAGTCTGGGGTGGGGAAACTATGGCTACACCTTC CASSLGWGNYGYTF
NA 16 TRBJ1-1 few TRBV19 TGTGCCAGCTCCCCTTGGGGCAGGGAAAAAAACACTGAAGCTTTCTTT CASSPWGREKNTEAFF
NA 12 TRBJ1-6 NA TRBV27 TGTGCCAGCAGTACCAGGAATTCACCCCTCCACTTT CASSTRNSPLHF
NA 15 TRBJ2-1 few TRBV20-1 TGCAGTGCCCGGACGTGGGACCGCTCCTACAATGAGCAGTTCTTC CSARTWDRSYNEQFF
NA 15 TRBJ2-2 NA TRBV6-1 TGTGCCAGCTTAGACACCGCGGGTCGGACCGGGGAGCTGTTTTTT CASLDTAGRTGELFF
TRBD2 15 TRBJ2-7 NA TRBV20-1 TGCAGTGCTAGACTCCCACTAGCGGGAGTGGGCGAGCAGTACTTC CSARLPLAGVGEQYF
NA 15 TRBJ1-2 many TRBV3-1 TGTGCCAGCAGCCAAGAAGGGGGGCTGATCTATGGCTACACCTTC CASSQEGGLIYGYTF
NA 15 TRBJ2-5 many TRBV11-2 TGTGCCAGCAGCTTAGCCCCGGGAACACAAGAGACCCAGTACTTC CASSLAPGTQETQYF
NA 11 TRBJ2-3 few TRBV19 TGTGCCACCGACCGAATAGATACGCAGTATTTT CATDRIDTQYF
NA 16 TRBJ1-1 NA TRBV11-2 TGTGCCAGCAGCTTAGCTGGAGACTGGGGCATCACTGAAGCTTTCTTT CASSLAGDWGITEAFF
NA 17 TRBJ2-6 NA TRBV11-1 TGTGCCAGCAGCCCGGGCCTCAAGATCTCTGGGGCCAACGTCCTGACTTTC CASSPGLKISGANVLTF
NA 11 TRBJ2-1 NA TRBV20-1 TGCAGTGCTAAGGGTTTCAATGAGCAGTTCTTC CSAKGFNEQFF
NA 15 TRBJ1-4 NA TRBV27 TGTGCCAGCAGTTCGGTGAAGGGAAAAAATGAAAAACTGTTTTTT CASSSVKGKNEKLFF
NA 15 TRBJ2-6 once TRBV6-2/TRBV6-3 TGTGCCAGCAGTTACTCTTGGTCGGGGGCCAACGTCCTGACTTTC CASSYSWSGANVLTF
TRBD2 14 TRBJ2-2 NA TRBV11-3 TGTGCCAGCAGCTCCCGGCGTAGCGGGAATGAGCTGTTTTTT CASSSRRSGNELFF
NA 14 TRBJ2-2 few TRBV7-9 TGTGCCAGCTCGGCATACGCGAACACCGGGGAGCTGTTTTTT CASSAYANTGELFF
NA 12 TRBJ1-1 NA TRBV7-9 TGTGCCAGCAGCCCAGACCACACTGAAGTTTTCTTT CASSPDHTEVFF
TRBD2 18 TRBJ2-1 many TRBV5-1 TGCGCCAGCGGATCTTTGGGACTAGCGGGAGGGTTCGGCAATGAGCAGTTCTTC CASGSLGLAGGFGNEQFF
TRBD2 17 TRBJ2-3 many TRBV27 TGTGCCAGCAGTTCAAGACTAGCGGGAGCGAGGGCAGATACGCAGTATTTT CASSSRLAGARADTQYF
NA 14 TRBJ2-1 NA TRBV11-2 TGTGCCAGCAGCCCCCAAACTGGGGCCAATGAGCAGTTCTTC CASSPQTGANEQFF
TRBD1 15 TRBJ1-5 many TRBV18 TGTGCCAGCTCACAGACAGGGGAGGACAATCAGCCCCAGCATTTT CASSQTGEDNQPQHF
NA 16 TRBJ2-4 NA TRBV7-8 TGTGCCAGCAGCTATGAAATCGACCCGAAGGGTGTCATTCAGTACTTC CASSYEIDPKGVIQYF
NA 12 TRBJ2-7 NA TRBV3-1 TGTGCCAGCAGCCAGGGGGACTACGAGCAGTACTTC CASSQGDYEQYF
TRBD2 16 TRBJ2-3 few TRBV5-1 TGCGCCAGCAGAAAACTAGCGGGAGGGTCCCCAGATACGCAGTATTTT CASRKLAGGSPDTQYF
TRBD1 14 TRBJ2-7 few TRBV14 TGTGCCAGCAGCCAAGCCAGGGGGCCATCCGAGCAGTACTTC CASSQARGPSEQYF
NA 13 TRBJ2-7 NA TRBV9 TGTGCCAGCAGCGTAGGCAGGGGAGGCGAGCAGTACTTC CASSVGRGGEQYF
TRBD1 14 TRBJ1-2 NA TRBV30 TGTGCCTGGTCCGGGACAGGGCCTAACTATGGCTACACCTTC CAWSGTGPNYGYTF
TRBD2 16 TRBJ2-1 few TRBV9 TGTGCCAGCAGCGCCAGCGGGAGGAGCTCCTACAATGAGCAGTTCTTC CASSASGRSSYNEQFF
TRBD1 16 TRBJ2-1 few TRBV24-1 TGTGCCACCAGTGATCCCCGGGACAGGGTTGGGAATGAGCAGTTCTTC CATSDPRDRVGNEQFF
TRBD1 15 TRBJ2-5 NA TRBV7-9 TGTGCTAGCAGCTTAGGCTCGACAGGGGGAGAGACCCAGTACTTC CASSLGSTGGETQYF
TRBD2 16 TRBJ2-5 few TRBV20-1 TGCAGTGCTAGCCCCTCCAATAGCGGGGGCCAAGAGACCCAGTACTTC CSASPSNSGGQETQYF
TRBD2 14 TRBJ2-3 few TRBV5-1 TGCGCCTCCCGGTGGACTAGCGGCACAGATACGCAGTATTTT CASRWTSGTDTQYF
NA 13 TRBJ2-7 NA TRBV2 TGTGCCAGCAGTGCTCCATTCGTCTACGAGCAGTACTTC CASSAPFVYEQYF
TRBD1 17 TRBJ2-1 NA TRBV6-7 TGTGCCAGCAGTTGCCTCCGGGACAGGGACTCCTACAATGAGCAGTTCTTC CASSCLRDRDSYNEQFF
NA 16 TRBJ2-2 few TRBV24-1 TGTGCCACCAGTGATACACCAGGGCGGGACACCGGGGAGCTGTTTTTT CATSDTPGRDTGELFF
TRBD2 17 TRBJ2-4 many TRBV2 TGTGCCAGCAGTCGGGGGACTAGCGGGTCAGCCAAAAACATTCAGTACTTC CASSRGTSGSAKNIQYF